One and the same sample provided the 9 T cell receptor beta chains below, sequenced in a study of cytomegalovirus exposure and HLA in healthy donors. Primers: 60 Vbeta forward and 13 Jbeta reverse. TCRdb's copy holds only in-frame clones and misses some; the assay was immunoSEQ multiplex PCR. The repertoire holds roughly 290,000 clones, with roughly 89% as singletons. The sample taken for sequencing was PBMCs. All receptors come from a woman aged 18 to 35 in good health and CMV-seronegative.

V is TRBV18 and J is TRBJ2-1; 10 nucleotides agree with TRBD2. Losses at the gene ends were 2 bases for V and 10 bases for J; bases not matched to a gene: 11. Germline values: CDR1 KGHSH, CDR2 LQKENI. The CDR3 is 16 amino acids. CDR3 in DNA: TGTGCCAGCTCACCAGCGGGACTAGCGTGGGATGGGGAGCAGTTCTTC. Translation gives CASSPAGLAWDGEQFF.

The chain uses TRBV29-1 and TRBJ1-2; D uncertain. Trimming shortened V by 6 bases and J by 1 base, and 12 bases separated the two germline ends. The CDR3 sequence is 13 residues long. Germline loops: CDR1 SQVTM, CDR2 ANQGSEA. In DNA, the CDR3 is TGCAGCGTCCCGGGTCGGTATAACTATGGCTACACCTTC. As protein: CSVPGRYNYGYTF.

The V and J genes are TRBV11-2 and TRBJ2-2; D perhaps matches TRBD1 (6 bases). The CDR3 covers 15 residues. Germline V gives CDR1 SGHAT, CDR2 FQNNGV. Trimming took off 4 bases at V and 5 bases at J, with 14 bases between the two ends. The CDR3 here is CASSSQGGGTGELFF. In nucleotides, the CDR3 is TGTGCCAGCAGCTCCCAAGGGGGTGGTACCGGGGAGCTGTTTTTT.

This sequence joins TRBV19 and TRBJ1-5, with 7 bases aligning to TRBD1. The length of the CDR3 is 16 residues. V gave up 7 bases and J gave up 7 bases; unmatched junction bases: 16. The germline V gene has CDR1 LNHDA and CDR2 SQIVND (reference sequence). As DNA, the CDR3 is TGTGCCAGTAACCCCACCTTGACAGGGAGAAAACAGCCCCAGCATTTT. Translating it yields CASNPTLTGRKQPQHF. Full variable domain (outside the CDR3, taken from reference TRBV19 and TRBJ1-5): DGGITQSPKYLFRKEGQNVTLSCEQNLNHDAMYWYRQDPGQGLRLIYYSQIVNDFQKGDIAEGYSVSREKKESFPLTVTSAQKNPTAFYLCASNPTLTGRKQPQHFGDGTRLSIL.

The chain recombines TRBV7-9 with TRBJ2-6; 9 bases are a match to TRBD2. The CDR3 contains 19 residues. Trimming at V came to 1 base and at J to 4 bases, leaving 11 bases not matched to a gene. Looked up from germline, CDR1 is SEHNR and CDR2 is FQNEAQ (reference sequence). CDR3 nucleotides: TGTGCCAGCAGCTTAGTCGGGCGGGGGGGGGTTAAAGGGGCCAACGTCCTGACTTTC. This encodes CASSLVGRGGVKGANVLTF.

This clone showed up just once. This chain joins TRBV25-1 and TRBJ2-5; 8 bases are a match to TRBD2. V lost 7 bases and J lost 5; bases outside the gene matches: 12. CDR1 is MGHDK, CDR2 SYGVNS, per germline. CDR3 size: 15 residues. The CDR3, as DNA: TGTGCCAGCATTCCTTGGGACTCGGGGGGGGAGACCCAGTACTTC. It codes for CASIPWDSGGETQYF.

The chain carries TRBV5-1 and TRBJ2-4; 9 nucleotides agree with TRBD1. This CDR3 has 15 amino acids. The ends lost 4 bases at V and 4 bases at J; junction bases unmatched: 6. The V gene's germline CDR1 is SGHRS and CDR2 YFSETQ. CDR3 coding DNA: TGCGCCAGCAGCCAGTCGACAGGGGGGAAAAACATTCAGTACTTC. It is translated as CASSQSTGGKNIQYF.

The CDR3 spells CASSYLNRKETQYF. The CDR3, as DNA: TGTGCCAGCAGCTACCTAAACAGAAAAGAGACCCAGTACTTC. J is TRBJ2-5 and V is TRBV7-8; D unresolved. The CDR3 runs 14 residues. Germline V gives CDR1 SGHVS, CDR2 FQNEAQ. The V end was cut by 4 bases, the J end by 3 bases, with 12 bases between. Complete variable domain (other parts from reference TRBV7-8 and TRBJ2-5): GAGVSQSPRYKVAKRGQDVALRCDPISGHVSLFWYQQALGQGPEFLTYFQNEAQLDKSGLPSDRFFAERPEGSVSTLKIQRTQQEDSAVYLCASSYLNRKETQYFGPGTRLLVL.

The V gene is TRBV27, the J gene TRBJ2-7; the match to TRBD1 covers 8 bases. The trim removed 1 base at V and 2 bases at J, leaving 7 bases unmatched. Germline loops: CDR1 MNHEY, CDR2 SMNVEV (reference sequence). This CDR3 comprises 16 residues. CDR3 coding DNA: TGTGCCAGCAGTTTATGGACAGGGCAAGGGCCCTACGAGCAGTACTTC. This sequence encodes CASSLWTGQGPYEQYF.